A selection of T cell receptor beta chains follows, all from one sample in a study of siplizumab effects on memory and regulatory T cells. Method: immunoSEQ multiplex PCR; TCRdb's copy keeps in-frame clones and lacks some. The sample yields some 97,000 clones, less than 95% seen once. The sequencing sample was made of Tregs sorted from blood. The origin of the receptors is a human donor in good health. The CDR3 runs from the conserved cysteine through the conserved F or W. The order of the fields is J gene, clone size, V gene, D gene, CDR3 protein, CDR3 DNA. D genes are given only for firm matches. Size tells how often a clone was seen (once, few, many) or the class of an expanded clone, and some rows leave it out.

>TRBJ1-3|NA|TRBV19|NA
CASSTLARRNTIYF
TGTGCCAGTAGTACGCTGGCTAGGAGAAACACCATATATTTT
>TRBJ1-2|NA|TRBV27|NA
CASSSRGTYYGYTF
TGTGCCAGCAGTTCCCGGGGAACGTACTATGGCTACACCTTC
>TRBJ2-7|NA|TRBV28|TRBD2
CASTPFGGSSYEQYF
TGTGCCAGCACCCCCTTCGGGGGGAGCTCCTACGAGCAGTACTTC
>TRBJ2-7|NA|TRBV10-3|NA
CAIMGEGEQYF
TGTGCCATCATGGGGGAAGGCGAGCAGTACTTC
>TRBJ2-3|NA|TRBV5-1|TRBD2
CASSPGLAGAGDTQYF
TGCGCCAGCAGCCCCGGACTAGCGGGAGCAGGAGATACGCAGTATTTT
>TRBJ1-2|NA|TRBV19|NA
CASSIPGSGYTF
TGTGCCAGTAGTATTCCAGGGTCTGGCTACACCTTC
>TRBJ2-1|NA|TRBV4-2|NA
CASSQDWGWYNEQFF
TGTGCCAGCAGCCAAGATTGGGGCTGGTACAATGAGCAGTTCTTC
>TRBJ1-5|NA|TRBV10-3|NA
CAISALPGGPQHF
TGTGCCATCAGTGCCCTACCGGGGGGGCCCCAGCATTTT
>TRBJ2-1|once|TRBV5-6|TRBD1
CASSLHRGRFTMSEQFF
TGTGCCAGCAGCTTGCACAGGGGGCGTTTCACAATGTCGGAGCAGTTCTTC
>TRBJ1-3|NA|TRBV28|TRBD1
CASSLRGPGNTIYF
TGTGCCAGCAGTCTCAGGGGGCCTGGAAACACCATATATTTT
>TRBJ1-3|once|TRBV18|TRBD1
CASSPLSGQFSGNTIYF
TGTGCCAGCTCACCACTGTCGGGACAGTTCTCTGGAAACACCATATATTTT
>TRBJ2-7|NA|TRBV30|TRBD1
CAWSADRGFFSYEQYF
TGTGCCTGGAGCGCCGACAGGGGTTTTTTCTCCTACGAGCAGTACTTC
>TRBJ1-1|once|TRBV7-3|NA
CASSYSWNTEAFF
TGTGCCAGCAGCTACTCTTGGAACACTGAAGCTTTCTTT
>TRBJ2-1|NA|TRBV10-3|TRBD2
CATKPSGVSYNEQFF
TGTGCCACAAAACCTAGCGGGGTCTCCTACAATGAGCAGTTCTTC
>TRBJ2-3|NA|TRBV5-1|NA
CASSFFMTVGDTQYF
TGCGCCAGCAGCTTCTTTATGACAGTAGGTGATACGCAGTATTTT
>TRBJ2-3|NA|TRBV2|TRBD2
CASRNYRGTRPDTQYF
TGTGCCAGCAGAAACTACCGCGGGACTAGACCAGATACGCAGTATTTT
>TRBJ1-2|NA|TRBV5-6|NA
CASSFPLGEGYTF
TGTGCCAGCAGTTTCCCCCTGGGTGAGGGCTACACCTTC
>TRBJ1-5|once|TRBV28|NA
CASSPDRASHQPQHF
TGTGCCAGCAGCCCAGATAGGGCTTCCCATCAGCCCCAGCATTTT
>TRBJ2-6|NA|TRBV15|NA
CATSGTSSGANVLTF
TGTGCCACCAGCGGAACTAGCTCTGGGGCCAACGTCCTGACTTTC
>TRBJ1-4|NA|TRBV7-9|TRBD1
CASSQTGGREKLFF
TGTGCCAGCAGCCAAACAGGGGGCCGTGAAAAACTGTTTTTT
>TRBJ2-7|NA|TRBV7-9|NA
CASQSGGNYEQYF
TGTGCCAGCCAGAGTGGGGGTAACTACGAGCAGTACTTC
>TRBJ2-1|NA|TRBV10-1|NA
CASSDVVFGEQFF
TGCGCCAGCAGTGATGTAGTGTTTGGCGAGCAGTTCTTC
>TRBJ1-3|NA|TRBV5-4|NA
CASSRTAGISGNTIYF
TGTGCCAGCAGCCGAACGGCGGGGATCTCTGGAAACACCATATATTTT
>TRBJ2-3|NA|TRBV27|NA
CASSLPGGTQYF
TGTGCCAGCAGTTTACCAGGTGGTACGCAGTATTTT
>TRBJ2-4|NA|TRBV7-3|NA
CASSSDSRVAKNIQYF
TGTGCCAGCAGCTCGGACAGTCGGGTAGCCAAAAACATTCAGTACTTC
>TRBJ1-1|NA|TRBV7-9|TRBD1
CASSLWETGGFGAFF
TGTGCCAGCAGCTTATGGGAGACAGGGGGGTTTGGAGCTTTCTTT
>TRBJ2-1|NA|TRBV5-4|NA
CASSRGRGSYNEQFF
TGTGCCAGCAGCCGAGGGAGAGGCTCCTACAATGAGCAGTTCTTC
>TRBJ2-7|few|TRBV15|NA
CATSKYLGGKPVSYEQYF
TGTGCCACCAGCAAATACCTTGGGGGGAAGCCGGTTTCCTACGAGCAGTACTTC
>TRBJ1-1|once|TRBV9|NA
CASSVAVASNTEAFF
TGTGCCAGCAGCGTAGCTGTAGCCTCTAACACTGAAGCTTTCTTT
>TRBJ2-1|NA|TRBV14|NA
CASRLLARGNEQFF
TGTGCCAGCAGGCTACTAGCAAGGGGGAATGAGCAGTTCTTC
>TRBJ1-6|NA|TRBV6-1|NA
CASSEHVKGQPPNSPLHF
TGTGCCAGCAGTGAACATGTGAAGGGTCAGCCTCCAAATTCACCCCTCCACTTT
>TRBJ1-5|NA|TRBV6-1|NA
CASSGHAQNQPQHF
TGTGCCAGCAGTGGACATGCCCAGAATCAGCCCCAGCATTTT
>TRBJ1-3|NA|TRBV6-5|NA
CASSMSADPGNTIYF
TGTGCCAGCAGCATGAGTGCTGATCCTGGAAACACCATATATTTT
>TRBJ2-7|NA|TRBV11-2|NA
CASSFRGDGSGEQYF
TGTGCCAGCAGCTTTAGGGGTGACGGGAGCGGCGAGCAGTACTTC
>TRBJ2-1|NA|TRBV4-1|NA
CASSRRTTVYNEQFF
TGCGCCAGCAGCCGCCGGACTACCGTCTACAATGAGCAGTTCTTC
>TRBJ2-2|NA|TRBV19|NA
CASTQERAPNTGELFF
TGTGCCAGTACCCAGGAGCGGGCCCCGAACACCGGGGAGCTGTTTTTT
>TRBJ2-7|NA|TRBV30|NA
CAWTQAYEQYF
TGTGCCTGGACACAAGCCTACGAGCAGTACTTC
>TRBJ1-1|NA|TRBV5-4|NA
CASSSGSGANTEAFF
TGTGCCAGCTCCTCGGGGAGTGGGGCGAACACTGAAGCTTTCTTT
>TRBJ1-5|NA|TRBV28|NA
CASRTLGGYNQPQHF
TGTGCCAGCAGGACGTTGGGCGGATACAATCAGCCCCAGCATTTT
>TRBJ2-1|NA|TRBV10-3|TRBD2
CAIRTSGRALPYNEQFF
TGTGCCATCCGAACTAGCGGGAGGGCCCTCCCCTACAATGAGCAGTTCTTC
>TRBJ2-5|NA|TRBV10-1|NA
CASSSGVVETQYF
TGCGCCAGCAGTTCAGGGGTCGTTGAGACCCAGTACTTC
>TRBJ2-2|NA|TRBV28|TRBD2
CASSLSIAGALTGELFF
TGTGCCAGCAGTTTATCCATAGCGGGGGCACTCACCGGGGAGCTGTTTTTT
>TRBJ1-1|NA|TRBV7-3|NA
CASSLQGLVNTEAFF
TGTGCCAGCAGCTTACAGGGGCTAGTGAACACTGAAGCTTTCTTT
>TRBJ2-3|NA|TRBV30|NA
CAWGIGDTQYF
TGTGCCTGGGGGATAGGGGATACGCAGTATTTT
>TRBJ1-1|NA|TRBV6-5|NA
CASSYRSYTEAFF
TGTGCCAGCAGTTACCGGTCCTACACTGAAGCTTTCTTT
>TRBJ1-3|NA|TRBV4-1|NA
CASSQDQGYSGNTIYF
TGCGCCAGCAGCCAAGATCAGGGCTACTCTGGAAACACCATATATTTT